This TCR beta chain derives from a study of shared clonotypes between healthy human individuals. Profiled with immunoSEQ multiplex PCR; TCRdb holds only in-frame clones, not every one. The sample lists 660,000 or so clones; about 96% were seen once. CD45RO negativity and positive selection for CCR7 defined naive CD8 cells, a population that excluded terminally differentiated effector memory CD45RA+ cells. This CDR3 contains 15 residues. The germline V and J ends were trimmed by 2 bases and 4 bases, with 13 bases remaining between them. Germline loops: CDR1 MNHNS, CDR2 SASEGT. Sequenced material: naive CD8+ T cells sorted from blood. The chain is built from TRBV6-1 and TRBJ2-3; D remains unclear. This TCR came from a woman in her thirties in good health. CDR3 DNA sequence: TGTGCCAGCAGTGAATGGACCCTGGGCCCAGATACGCAGTATTTT. Protein: CASSEWTLGPDTQYF.